The 13 T cell receptor beta chains presented below share a single source sample, sequenced in a study of blood T cells in healthy people across ages. It was with a sample-barcoded 5' primer and a J-beta primer mix that a second PCR of roughly 7 to 12 cycles was run. From the 5' RACE reads, TCRdb called clonotypes with MiXCR, one entry per CDR3 protein. The table includes 1.4 million or so distinct CDR3 sequences, 42% detected once. The specimen was blood. Receptors originate from a woman aged 18-29 years in good health.

The rearrangement joins TRBV24-1 to TRBJ2-5, with D hard to call. The germline V gene has CDR1 KGHDR and CDR2 SFDVKD. This CDR3 region has 16 residues. Trimming removed 2 bases at V and 1 base at J, with 13 bases between. In DNA, the CDR3 is TGTGCCACCAGTGATTGTGCCAAGGATGCCCAAGAGACCCAGTACTTC. As protein: CATSDCAKDAQETQYF.

This clonotype has ten or more counts. This sequence joins TRBV2 and TRBJ2-3; D uncertain. CDR1 SNHLY and CDR2 FYNNEI come from the germline V gene. CDR3 length: 15 amino acids. With 6 bases removed from V and 8 bases from J, the gap between germline ends came to 21 bases. CDR3 sequence (DNA): TGTGCCAGCAGGGATCGTGGCACGTCGTCTGGTACGCAGTATTTT. Its translation is CASRDRGTSSGTQYF.

This clonotype was found a few times. The rearrangement links TRBV7-2 to TRBJ2-1; D unresolved. CDR1 SGHTA and CDR2 FQGNSA come from the germline V gene. The CDR3 sequence is 16 residues long. V was shortened by 1 base and J by 1 base, with 11 bases between the two germline ends. CDR3 nucleotide sequence: TGTGCCAGCAGCTTAGAGGGCAGGATATCCTACAATGAGCAGTTCTTC. The encoded protein is CASSLEGRISYNEQFF.

The CDR3 DNA reads TGTGCCAGCAGCCGCGCTGAGGGCTATGGCTACACCTTC. As protein: CASSRAEGYGYTF. This sequence joins TRBV12-3 or TRBV12-4 and TRBJ1-2; D gene uncertain. The ends were cut back, 6 bases at V and 4 bases at J, with 12 bases in the middle. The CDR3 has 13 residues.

The V gene is TRBV20-1, the J gene TRBJ2-1; D is unclear. The CDR3 spans 16 residues. Trimming removed 5 bases at V and 5 bases at J, with 22 bases between. Germline lookup yields CDR1 DFQATT and CDR2 SNEGSKA (reference sequence). The CDR3 region is CSALRQRPTLHNEQFF. CDR3 nucleotides: TGCAGTGCTCTTCGACAAAGACCCACCCTTCACAATGAGCAGTTCTTC.

The J gene is TRBJ1-4, the V gene TRBV28; D possibly corresponds to TRBD1 (6 bases). This CDR3 is 17 amino acids long. CDR1 and CDR2 from the germline V gene are MDHEN and SYDVKM. Trimming stripped 3 bases from V and 2 bases from J, with 16 bases between. This CDR3 reads CASSFWDIGGTNEKLFF. In nucleotides, the CDR3 is TGTGCCAGCAGTTTTTGGGACATCGGGGGGACTAATGAAAAACTGTTTTTT.

This clonotype was seen many times. The chain links TRBV29-1 to TRBJ2-3, with D possibly called TRBD1 or TRBD2 (6 bases each). This CDR3 contains 13 residues. CDR1 is SQVTM, CDR2 ANQGSEA, per germline. Trimming pared 7 bases from V and 2 bases from J, leaving 13 bases between. CDR3 DNA sequence: TGCAGCGCCCGGGGGCGGGTCACAGATACGCAGTATTTT. It is translated as CSARGRVTDTQYF.

The gene calls are TRBV6-2 or TRBV6-3 and TRBJ1-5; TRBD1 might be the D (5 bases). Trimming took 5 bases from V and 0 from J, leaving 23 bases between them. CDR1 MNHEY and CDR2 SVGEGT come from the germline V gene. CDR3 length: 19 residues. The CDR3 DNA sequence: TGTGCCAGCAGTCACCCGGGACGGATGACCGCTTATAGCAATCAGCCCCAGCATTTT. Protein sequence: CASSHPGRMTAYSNQPQHF.

The chain is built from TRBV20-1 and TRBJ2-7; 7 positions agree with TRBD1. J was trimmed by 2 bases and V by 2 bases; bases with no gene match: 6. The CDR3 covers 14 residues. The V gene's germline CDR1 is DFQATT and CDR2 SNEGSKA (reference sequence). The CDR3 sequence is CSARPRQGPYEQYF. DNA for the CDR3: TGCAGTGCTAGACCCCGACAGGGCCCCTACGAGCAGTACTTC.

This clonotype was counted at least ten times. The chain carries TRBV7-2 and TRBJ1-5; 10 nucleotides align to TRBD1. CDR1 and CDR2 from the germline V gene are SGHTA and FQGNSA. V shed 6 bases, J shed 4 bases, and the junction held 6 bases outside the gene matches. This CDR3 is built from 15 residues. The CDR3 sequence: CASSRTGGGNQPQHF. CDR3 coding DNA: TGTGCCAGCAGTAGGACAGGGGGGGGTAATCAGCCCCAGCATTTT.

The table lists this clonotype with a few counts. The chain couples TRBV12-3 or TRBV12-4 to TRBJ2-3, with 7 nucleotides matching TRBD1. The CDR3 has 14 residues. The ends lost 5 bases at V and 4 bases at J; junction bases unmatched: 6. CDR3 protein: CASSDRASADTQYF. In nucleotides, the CDR3 is TGTGCCAGCAGTGACAGGGCTTCGGCAGATACGCAGTATTTT.

J is TRBJ1-5 and V is TRBV6-2 or TRBV6-3, with 7 bases lining up with TRBD1. The V gene's germline CDR1 is MNHEY and CDR2 SVGEGT. The ends lost 5 bases at V and 6 bases at J; junction bases unmatched: 13. The CDR3 is made up of 16 amino acids. CDR3 DNA sequence: TGTGCCAGCAGTCCCCTTGCTAGGGGGCCCCGTCAGCCCCAGCATTTT. The encoded protein is CASSPLARGPRQPQHF.

V usage is TRBV6-5 and J usage is TRBJ1-1; D perhaps matches TRBD1 (6 bases). The CDR3 is 16 amino acids. Germline CDR1 MNHEY, CDR2 SVGAGI. V was cut by 0 bases and J by 1 base, with 12 bases left in between. The CDR3, as DNA: TGTGCCAGCAGTTACTCGAGGGGGGGGAGGAACACTGAAGCTTTCTTT. Residues: CASSYSRGGRNTEAFF.